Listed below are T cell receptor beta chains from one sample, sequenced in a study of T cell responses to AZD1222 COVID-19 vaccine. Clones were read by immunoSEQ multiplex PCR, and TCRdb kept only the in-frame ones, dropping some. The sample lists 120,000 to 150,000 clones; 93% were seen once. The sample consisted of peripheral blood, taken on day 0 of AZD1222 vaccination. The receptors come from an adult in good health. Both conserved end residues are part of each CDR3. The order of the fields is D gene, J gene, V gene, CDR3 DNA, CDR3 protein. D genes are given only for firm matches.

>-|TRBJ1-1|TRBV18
TGTGCCAGCTCACCGAGCGAGAAGTCTGAAGCTTTCTTT
CASSPSEKSEAFF
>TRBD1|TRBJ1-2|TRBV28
TGTGCCAGCAGGGGGACAGGGAAGACGTATGGCTACACCTTC
CASRGTGKTYGYTF
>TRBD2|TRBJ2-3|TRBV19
TGTGCCAGTAGTCTCAAAGGGACTAGCGGGAGTAATACGCAGTATTTT
CASSLKGTSGSNTQYF
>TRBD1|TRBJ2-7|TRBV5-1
TGCGCCAGCAGTGCCTGGGACAGGGGTCTAGGTGAGCAGTACTTC
CASSAWDRGLGEQYF
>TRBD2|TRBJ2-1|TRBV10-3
TGTGCCTCAGGACTAGCGGGGGAGCAGTTCTTC
CASGLAGEQFF
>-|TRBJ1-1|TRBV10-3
TGTGCCATCAGGGGACGGGAAGGGGCTGAAGCTTTCTTT
CAIRGREGAEAFF
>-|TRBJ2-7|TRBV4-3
TGCGCCAGCAGCCAAGACACAGGGACTTACGAGCAGTACTTC
CASSQDTGTYEQYF
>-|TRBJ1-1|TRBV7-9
TGTGCCAGCAGCCCCGGTTGGGAGGCTTTCTTT
CASSPGWEAFF
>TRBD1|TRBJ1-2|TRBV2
TGTGCCAGCGGACAGGGGCGAACTTCGGGCTATGGCTACACCTTC
CASGQGRTSGYGYTF
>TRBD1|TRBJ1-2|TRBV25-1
TGTGCCAGCAGTTTTCGACAGGGGAGGATATATGGCTACACCTTC
CASSFRQGRIYGYTF
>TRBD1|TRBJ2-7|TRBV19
TGTGCCAGTAGTATCGGACAGGTCTCCTACGAGCAGTACTTC
CASSIGQVSYEQYF
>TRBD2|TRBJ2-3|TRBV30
TGTGCCTGGAGTGTAGCGGGAACAGATACGCAGTATTTT
CAWSVAGTDTQYF
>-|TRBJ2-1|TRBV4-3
TGCGCCAGCAGCCAAGATCGGGACATATTCAATGAGCAGTTCTTC
CASSQDRDIFNEQFF
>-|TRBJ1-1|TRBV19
TGTGCCAGTAGTATGTCTGTCACAGCCCAGAACACTGAAGCTTTCTTT
CASSMSVTAQNTEAFF
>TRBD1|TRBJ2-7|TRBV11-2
TGTGCCAGCGTTCGGGCCGGGGACAGGGGTTATGGGGAGCAGTACTTC
CASVRAGDRGYGEQYF
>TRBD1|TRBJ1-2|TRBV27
TGTGCCAGCAGTTCCCGGACAGGGACCGGCTACACCTTC
CASSSRTGTGYTF
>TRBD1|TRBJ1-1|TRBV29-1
TGCAGCGCCCGGGACAGTCAGAACACTGAAGCTTTCTTT
CSARDSQNTEAFF
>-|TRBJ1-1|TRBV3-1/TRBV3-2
TGTGCCAGCAGCCAAGAACCCCCTCTAGGGGAGGGGGAGGACACTGAAGCTTTCTTT
CASSQEPPLGEGEDTEAFF
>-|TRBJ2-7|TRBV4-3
TGCGCCAGCAGCCAAGATAGCGGTAGCTCCTACGAGCAGTACTTC
CASSQDSGSSYEQYF
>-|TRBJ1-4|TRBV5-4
TGTGCCAGCAGCTCCCCTCAGGAGGAAAAACTGTTTTTT
CASSSPQEEKLFF